This TCR beta chain appears in the sequencing data of a study of PD-L1 blockade in urothelial cancer. Study-level background: Males with bladder-origin urothelial cancer made up about 85% of the roughly 30 patients.

Each PCR received spiked synthetic TCR analog templates. The table came from immunoSEQ multiplex PCR; TCRdb's copy has only in-frame clones and leaves some out. The table includes more than 55,000 clones, about 86% detected once. The length of the CDR3 is 18 residues. From germline, CDR1 is GTSNPN and CDR2 SVGIG (reference sequence). Trimming cost V 2 bases and J 0 bases; bases outside gene matches: 12. The sequencing used PBMCs, collected around atezolizumab (anti-PD-L1) treatment. The chain links TRBV30 to TRBJ2-2, with TRBD2 identical over 7 bases. This TCR came from a man between 50 and 59 years old with urothelial cancer. CDR3 loop: CAWSPTIGSGPNTGELFF. DNA for the CDR3: TGTGCCTGGAGTCCCACTATTGGTAGCGGGCCGAACACCGGGGAGCTGTTTTTT.